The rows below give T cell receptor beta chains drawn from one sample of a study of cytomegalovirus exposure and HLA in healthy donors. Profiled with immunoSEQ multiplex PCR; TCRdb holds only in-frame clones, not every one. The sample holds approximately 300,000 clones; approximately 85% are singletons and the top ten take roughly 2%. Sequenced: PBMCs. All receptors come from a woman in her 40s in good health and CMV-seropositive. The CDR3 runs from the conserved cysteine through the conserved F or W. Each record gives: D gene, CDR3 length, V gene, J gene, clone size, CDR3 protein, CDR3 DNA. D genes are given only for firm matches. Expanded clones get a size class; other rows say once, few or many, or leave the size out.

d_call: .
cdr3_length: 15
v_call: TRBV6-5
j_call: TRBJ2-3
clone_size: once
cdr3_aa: CASRLQVRGTDTQYF
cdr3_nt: TGTGCCAGCAGGCTCCAAGTCAGGGGAACAGATACGCAGTATTTT

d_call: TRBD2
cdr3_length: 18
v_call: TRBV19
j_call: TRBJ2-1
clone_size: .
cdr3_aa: CASTYSGLAGSSYNEQFF
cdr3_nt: TGTGCCAGTACCTATTCTGGGCTAGCGGGGAGCTCCTACAATGAGCAGTTCTTC

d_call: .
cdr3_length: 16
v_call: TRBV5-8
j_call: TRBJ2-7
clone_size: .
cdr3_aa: CATEPAFDRFSYEQYF
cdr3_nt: TGTGCCACCGAACCGGCCTTCGACAGATTCTCCTACGAGCAGTACTTC

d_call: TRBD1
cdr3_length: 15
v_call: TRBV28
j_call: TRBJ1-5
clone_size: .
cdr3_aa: CASSLPGQGTQPQHF
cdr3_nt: TGTGCCAGCAGTTTACCAGGACAGGGTACCCAGCCCCAGCATTTT

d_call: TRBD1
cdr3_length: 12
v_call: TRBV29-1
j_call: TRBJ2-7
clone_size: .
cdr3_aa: CSVGEQGHEQYF
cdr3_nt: TGCAGCGTTGGCGAACAGGGGCACGAGCAGTACTTC

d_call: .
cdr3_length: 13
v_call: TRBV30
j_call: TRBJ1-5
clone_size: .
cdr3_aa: CAWSHQGTEPQHF
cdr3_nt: TGTGCCTGGAGTCACCAGGGAACAGAGCCCCAGCATTTT

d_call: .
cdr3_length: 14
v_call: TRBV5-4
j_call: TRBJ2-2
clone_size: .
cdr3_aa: CASSYEVNTGELFF
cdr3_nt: TGTGCCAGCAGCTACGAGGTGAACACCGGGGAGCTGTTTTTT

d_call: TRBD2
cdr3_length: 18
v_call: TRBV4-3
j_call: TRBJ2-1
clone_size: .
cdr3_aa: CASSQVKDVGLAVVERLF
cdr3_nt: TGCGCCAGCAGCCAAGTCAAGGACGTAGGACTAGCGGTCGTCGAAAGGCTCTTC

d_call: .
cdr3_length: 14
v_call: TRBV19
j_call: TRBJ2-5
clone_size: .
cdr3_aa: CASSSILGRETQYF
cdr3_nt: TGTGCCAGTAGTAGCATCTTAGGGAGGGAGACCCAGTACTTC

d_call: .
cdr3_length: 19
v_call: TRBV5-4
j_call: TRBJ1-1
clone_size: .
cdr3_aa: CASSLRQNLNIFRNTEAFF
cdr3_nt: TGTGCCAGCAGCTTGCGCCAGAACCTGAACATTTTCCGAAACACTGAAGCTTTCTTT

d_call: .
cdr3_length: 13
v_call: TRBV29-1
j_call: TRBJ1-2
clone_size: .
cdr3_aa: CSVTWGQGDGYTF
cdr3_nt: TGCAGCGTCACGTGGGGTCAAGGGGATGGCTACACCTTC

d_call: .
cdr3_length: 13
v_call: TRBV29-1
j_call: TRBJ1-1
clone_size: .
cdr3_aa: CSVEGQLNTEAFF
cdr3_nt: TGCAGCGTTGAAGGTCAGTTGAACACTGAAGCTTTCTTT

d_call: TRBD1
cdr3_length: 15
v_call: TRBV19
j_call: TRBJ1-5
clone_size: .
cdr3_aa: CASSPDRASNQPQHF
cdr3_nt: TGTGCCAGTAGCCCGGACAGGGCTAGCAATCAGCCCCAGCATTTT

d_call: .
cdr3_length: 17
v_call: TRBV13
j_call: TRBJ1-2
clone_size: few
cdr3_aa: CASSLSSGAGGSRGYTF
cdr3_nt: TGTGCCAGCAGCTTATCCTCAGGCGCGGGGGGCTCGCGAGGCTACACCTTC

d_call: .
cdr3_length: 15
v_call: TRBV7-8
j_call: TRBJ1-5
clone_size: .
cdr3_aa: CASSLWVLDRQPQHF
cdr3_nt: TGTGCCAGCAGCCTGTGGGTTTTGGACAGACAGCCCCAGCATTTT

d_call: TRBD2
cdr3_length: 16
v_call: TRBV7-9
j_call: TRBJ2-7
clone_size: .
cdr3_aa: CASSLASGTSGYEQYF
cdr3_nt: TGTGCCAGCAGCTTAGCGTCCGGGACTAGCGGCTACGAGCAGTACTTC

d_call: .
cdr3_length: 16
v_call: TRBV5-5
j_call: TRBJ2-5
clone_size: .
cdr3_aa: CASSFSAYQVLETQYF
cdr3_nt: TGTGCCAGCAGCTTTTCAGCCTACCAGGTTTTGGAGACCCAGTACTTC

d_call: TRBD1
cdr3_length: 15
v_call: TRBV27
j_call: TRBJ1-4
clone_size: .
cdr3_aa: CASSYGTGGNEKLFF
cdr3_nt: TGTGCCAGCAGTTACGGGACAGGGGGAAATGAAAAACTGTTTTTT

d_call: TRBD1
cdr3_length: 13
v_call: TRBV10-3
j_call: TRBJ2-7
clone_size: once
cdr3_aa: CAISPGQSYEQYF
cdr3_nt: TGTGCCATCTCTCCGGGACAGTCCTACGAGCAGTACTTC

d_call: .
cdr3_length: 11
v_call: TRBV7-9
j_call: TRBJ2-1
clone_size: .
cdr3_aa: CSSSLGDEQFF
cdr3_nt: TGTTCCAGCAGCTTGGGCGATGAGCAGTTCTTC

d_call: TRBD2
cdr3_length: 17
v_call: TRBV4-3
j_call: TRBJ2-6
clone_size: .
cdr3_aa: CASSQGGGTSGANVLTF
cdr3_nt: TGCGCCAGCAGCCAAGGGGGGGGAACTTCCGGGGCCAACGTCCTGACTTTC

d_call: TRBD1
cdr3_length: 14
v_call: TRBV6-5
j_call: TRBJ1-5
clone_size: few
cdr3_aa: CASSYRAGGQPQHF
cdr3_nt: TGTGCCAGCAGTTACAGGGCAGGGGGCCAGCCCCAGCATTTT

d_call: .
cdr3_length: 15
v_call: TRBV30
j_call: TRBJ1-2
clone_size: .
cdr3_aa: CAWSVRRAGFSGYTF
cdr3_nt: TGTGCCTGGAGTGTACGCAGGGCGGGGTTTTCGGGCTACACCTTC

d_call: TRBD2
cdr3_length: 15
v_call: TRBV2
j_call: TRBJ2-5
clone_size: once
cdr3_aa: CASSASGTPQETQYF
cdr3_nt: TGTGCCAGCAGTGCGAGCGGGACTCCCCAAGAGACCCAGTACTTC

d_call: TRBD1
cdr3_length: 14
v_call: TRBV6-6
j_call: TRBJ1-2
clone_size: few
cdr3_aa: CASSLGTANYGYTF
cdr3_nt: TGTGCCAGCAGTTTGGGGACAGCTAACTATGGCTACACCTTC

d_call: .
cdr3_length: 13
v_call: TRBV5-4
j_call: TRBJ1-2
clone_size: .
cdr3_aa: CASSPAGDYGYTF
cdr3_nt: TGTGCCAGCAGCCCGGCAGGGGACTATGGCTACACCTTC

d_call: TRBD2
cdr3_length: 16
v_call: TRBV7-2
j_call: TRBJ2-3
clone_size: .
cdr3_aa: CASSSRTRAYTDTQYF
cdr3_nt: TGTGCCAGCAGCTCCAGGACTAGAGCCTACACAGATACGCAGTATTTT

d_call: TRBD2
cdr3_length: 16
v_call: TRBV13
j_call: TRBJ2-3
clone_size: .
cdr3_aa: CASSWTSGRATDTQYF
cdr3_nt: TGTGCCAGCAGCTGGACTAGCGGGAGGGCCACAGATACGCAGTATTTT

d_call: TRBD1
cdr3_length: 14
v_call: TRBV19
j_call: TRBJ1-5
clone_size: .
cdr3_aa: CASSSGQGNQPQHF
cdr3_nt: TGTGCCAGTAGTTCCGGACAGGGGAATCAGCCCCAGCATTTT

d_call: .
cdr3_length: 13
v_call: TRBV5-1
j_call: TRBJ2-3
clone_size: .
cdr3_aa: CASSTTLGNTQYF
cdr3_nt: TGCGCCAGCAGCACAACCCTCGGGAATACGCAGTATTTT

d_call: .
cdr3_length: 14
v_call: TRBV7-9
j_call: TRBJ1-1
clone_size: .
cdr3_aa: CSSSLGGVRTEAFF
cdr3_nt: TGTTCCAGCAGCTTGGGGGGGGTAAGAACTGAAGCTTTCTTT

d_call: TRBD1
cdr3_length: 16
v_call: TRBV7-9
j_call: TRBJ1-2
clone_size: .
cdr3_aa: CASSLTELQGAEGYTF
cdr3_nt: TGTGCCAGCAGCTTAACCGAATTACAGGGGGCGGAAGGCTACACCTTC

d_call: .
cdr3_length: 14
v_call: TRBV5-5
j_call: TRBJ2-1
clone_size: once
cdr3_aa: CASSFPGTRLEQFF
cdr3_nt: TGTGCCAGCAGCTTCCCCGGGACTCGCCTTGAGCAGTTCTTC

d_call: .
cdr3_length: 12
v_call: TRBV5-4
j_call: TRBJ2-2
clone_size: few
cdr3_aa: CASSLDRGELFF
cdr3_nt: TGTGCCAGCAGCTTGGATAGAGGGGAGCTGTTTTTT

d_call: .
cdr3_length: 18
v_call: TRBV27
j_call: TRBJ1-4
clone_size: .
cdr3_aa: CASSHQREGGATNEKLFF
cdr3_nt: TGTGCCAGCAGCCATCAGAGGGAAGGGGGGGCAACTAATGAAAAACTGTTTTTT

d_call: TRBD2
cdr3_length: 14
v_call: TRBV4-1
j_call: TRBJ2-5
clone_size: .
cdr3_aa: CASSPSGRVETQYF
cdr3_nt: TGCGCCAGCAGCCCTAGCGGGAGGGTGGAGACCCAGTACTTC

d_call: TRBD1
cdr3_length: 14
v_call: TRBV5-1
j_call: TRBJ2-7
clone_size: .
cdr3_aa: CASSPGTGGYEQYF
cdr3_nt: TGCGCCAGCAGCCCCGGGACAGGGGGATACGAGCAGTACTTC

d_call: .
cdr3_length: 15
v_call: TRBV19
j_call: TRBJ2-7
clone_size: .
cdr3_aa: CASSIVAGSSYEQYF
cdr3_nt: TGTGCCAGTAGTATAGTGGCCGGGAGCTCCTACGAGCAGTACTTC

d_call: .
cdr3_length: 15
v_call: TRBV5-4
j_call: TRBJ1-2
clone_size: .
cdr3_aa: CASSPLGSSSRGYTF
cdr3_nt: TGTGCCAGCAGCCCCCTGGGGAGTTCTTCCCGCGGCTACACCTTC

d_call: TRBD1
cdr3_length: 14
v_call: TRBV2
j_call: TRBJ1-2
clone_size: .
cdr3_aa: CASSEYDRGSGYTF
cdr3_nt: TGTGCCAGCAGTGAATATGACAGGGGCTCGGGCTACACCTTC

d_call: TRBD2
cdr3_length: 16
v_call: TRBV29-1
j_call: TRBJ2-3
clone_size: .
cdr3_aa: CSVDGLSGRAPDTQYF
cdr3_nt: TGCAGCGTTGATGGGCTTAGCGGGAGGGCCCCAGATACGCAGTATTTT

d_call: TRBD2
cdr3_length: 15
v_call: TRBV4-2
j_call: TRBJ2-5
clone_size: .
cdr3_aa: CASSQEAGEGETQYF
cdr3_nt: TGTGCCAGCAGCCAAGAGGCGGGAGAGGGGGAGACCCAGTACTTC

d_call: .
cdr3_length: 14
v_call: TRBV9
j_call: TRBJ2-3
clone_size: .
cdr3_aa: CASSVVLGGDTQYF
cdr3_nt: TGTGCCAGCAGCGTCGTACTCGGAGGAGATACGCAGTATTTT

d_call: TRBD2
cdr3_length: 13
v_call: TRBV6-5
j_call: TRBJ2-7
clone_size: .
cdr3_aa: CASSRLAGVEQYF
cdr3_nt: TGTGCCAGCAGCAGACTAGCGGGAGTGGAGCAGTACTTC

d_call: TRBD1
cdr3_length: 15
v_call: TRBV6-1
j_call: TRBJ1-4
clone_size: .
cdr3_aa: CARGQGERGGEKLFF
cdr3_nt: TGTGCCAGAGGGCAGGGGGAGAGGGGAGGTGAAAAACTGTTTTTT

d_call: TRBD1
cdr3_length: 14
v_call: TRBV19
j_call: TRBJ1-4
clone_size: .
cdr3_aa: CASRAGTGNEKLFF
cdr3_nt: TGTGCCAGCCGTGCCGGGACAGGGAATGAAAAACTGTTTTTT

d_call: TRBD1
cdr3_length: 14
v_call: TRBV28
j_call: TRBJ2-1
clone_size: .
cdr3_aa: CASRGTGLGNEQFF
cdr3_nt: TGTGCCAGCCGTGGGACAGGGCTGGGCAATGAGCAGTTCTTC

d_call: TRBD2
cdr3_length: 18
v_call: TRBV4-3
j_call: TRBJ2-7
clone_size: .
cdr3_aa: CASSQYPLAGGQTYEQYF
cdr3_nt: TGCGCCAGCAGCCAGTACCCATTAGCGGGAGGACAAACCTACGAGCAGTACTTC

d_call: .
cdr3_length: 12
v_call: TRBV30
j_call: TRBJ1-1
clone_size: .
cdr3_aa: CAWRGGGTEAFF
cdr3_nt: TGTGCCTGGAGAGGGGGGGGAACTGAAGCTTTCTTT

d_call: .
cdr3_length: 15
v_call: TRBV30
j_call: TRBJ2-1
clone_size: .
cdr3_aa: CAWSLLGTVNNEQFF
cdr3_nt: TGTGCCTGGAGTTTACTGGGCACCGTCAACAATGAGCAGTTCTTC

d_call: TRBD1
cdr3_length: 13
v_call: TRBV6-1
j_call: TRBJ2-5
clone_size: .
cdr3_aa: CASRPGGEETQYF
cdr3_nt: TGTGCCAGCAGACCAGGGGGCGAAGAGACCCAGTACTTC

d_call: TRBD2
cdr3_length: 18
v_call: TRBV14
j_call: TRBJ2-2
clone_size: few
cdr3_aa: CASSQDDFAGGGAGELFF
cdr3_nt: TGTGCCAGCAGCCAAGATGATTTCGCGGGAGGAGGGGCCGGGGAGCTGTTTTTT

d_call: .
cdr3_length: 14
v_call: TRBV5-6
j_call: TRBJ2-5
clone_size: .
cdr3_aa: CASSFSTGRETQYF
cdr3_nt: TGTGCCAGCAGCTTCTCAACGGGTCGGGAGACCCAGTACTTC

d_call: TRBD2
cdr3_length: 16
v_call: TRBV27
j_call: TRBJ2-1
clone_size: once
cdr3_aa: CASRNPGLAADNEQFF
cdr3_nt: TGTGCCAGCAGAAACCCGGGACTAGCGGCAGACAATGAGCAGTTCTTC

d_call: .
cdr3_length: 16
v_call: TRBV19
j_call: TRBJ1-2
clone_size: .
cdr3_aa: CASSIDHGTPGSGYTF
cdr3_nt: TGTGCCAGTAGTATTGACCATGGCACCCCGGGTAGTGGCTACACCTTC

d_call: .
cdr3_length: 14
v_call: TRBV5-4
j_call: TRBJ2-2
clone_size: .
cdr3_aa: CASSFGLGTGELFF
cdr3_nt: TGTGCCAGCAGCTTCGGACTCGGGACCGGGGAGCTGTTTTTT